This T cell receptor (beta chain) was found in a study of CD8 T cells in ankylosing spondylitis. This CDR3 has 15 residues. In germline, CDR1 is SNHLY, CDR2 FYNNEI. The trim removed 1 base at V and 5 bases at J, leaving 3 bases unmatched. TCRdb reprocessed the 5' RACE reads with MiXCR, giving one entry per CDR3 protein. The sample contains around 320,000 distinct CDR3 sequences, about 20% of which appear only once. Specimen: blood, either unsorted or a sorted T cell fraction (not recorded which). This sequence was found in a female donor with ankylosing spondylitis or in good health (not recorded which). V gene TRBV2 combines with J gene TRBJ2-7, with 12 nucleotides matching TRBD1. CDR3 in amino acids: CASSEEGTGGHEQYF. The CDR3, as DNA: TGTGCCAGCAGTGAAGAGGGGACAGGGGGCCACGAGCAGTACTTC.